This T cell receptor beta chain was profiled in a study of CD8 T cells in ankylosing spondylitis. Study-level findings and limits: In ankylosing spondylitis patients, matched synovial fluid reportedly showed significant enrichment of disease-linked clones. CD8+ cells made up the disease-linked clones, which were relatively rare in peripheral blood. Ankylosing spondylitis blood seemed to carry a telltale TCR beta motif made of under ten highly homologous variants.

Construction of TCR beta libraries was performed using quantitative 5'-RACE with molecular barcodes. TCRdb used MiXCR to reprocess the 5' RACE reads, holding one entry per CDR3 protein. The sample holds about 280,000 distinct CDR3 sequences, around 20% seen once. This clonotype was counted a few times. What it binds is unknown. This clonotype was obtained from a male donor with ankylosing spondylitis or in good health (not recorded which). Specimen: blood, either unsorted or a sorted T cell fraction (not recorded which).

The CDR3 DNA is TGTGCCAGCAGGAAGGACAGGTCAAGCAATCAGCCCCAGCATTTT. Protein product: CASRKDRSSNQPQHF. This rearrangement joins TRBV6-1 to TRBJ1-5; 7 nucleotides line up with TRBD1. V gave up 6 bases and J gave up 1 base; unmatched junction bases: 6. The germline CDR1 and CDR2 sequences are MNHNS and SASEGT. The CDR3 runs 15 residues.